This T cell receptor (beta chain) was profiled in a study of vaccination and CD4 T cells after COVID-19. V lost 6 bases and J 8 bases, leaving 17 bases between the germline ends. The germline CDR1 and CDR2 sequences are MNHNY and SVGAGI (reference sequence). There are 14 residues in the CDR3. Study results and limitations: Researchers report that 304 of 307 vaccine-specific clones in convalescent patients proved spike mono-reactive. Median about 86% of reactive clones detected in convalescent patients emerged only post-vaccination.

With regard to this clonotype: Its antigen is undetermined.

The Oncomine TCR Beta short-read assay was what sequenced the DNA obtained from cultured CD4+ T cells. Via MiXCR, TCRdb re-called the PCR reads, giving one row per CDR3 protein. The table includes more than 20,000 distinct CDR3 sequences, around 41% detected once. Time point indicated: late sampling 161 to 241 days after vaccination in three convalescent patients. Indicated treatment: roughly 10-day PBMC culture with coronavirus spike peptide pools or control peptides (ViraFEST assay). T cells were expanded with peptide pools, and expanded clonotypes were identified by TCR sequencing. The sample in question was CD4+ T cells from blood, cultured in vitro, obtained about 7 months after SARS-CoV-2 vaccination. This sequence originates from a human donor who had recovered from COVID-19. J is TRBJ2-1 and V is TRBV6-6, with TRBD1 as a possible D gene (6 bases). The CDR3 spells CASRGRGLGDEQFF. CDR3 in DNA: TGTGCCAGCAGGGGTAGGGGGTTGGGTGATGAGCAGTTCTTC.